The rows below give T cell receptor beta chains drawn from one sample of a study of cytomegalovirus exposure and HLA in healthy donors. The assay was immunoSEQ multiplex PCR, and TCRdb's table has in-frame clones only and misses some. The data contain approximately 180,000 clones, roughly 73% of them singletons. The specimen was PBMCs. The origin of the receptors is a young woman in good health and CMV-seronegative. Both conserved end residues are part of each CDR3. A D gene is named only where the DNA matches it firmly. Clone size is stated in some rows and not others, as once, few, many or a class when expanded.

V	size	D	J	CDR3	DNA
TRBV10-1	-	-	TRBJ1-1	CASSESRQGKEAFF	TGCGCCAGCAGTGAGTCGAGGCAGGGTAAAGAAGCTTTCTTT
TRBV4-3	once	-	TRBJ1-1	CASSQDQAMPSEAFF	TGCGCCAGCAGCCAAGATCAGGCGATGCCGAGTGAAGCTTTCTTT
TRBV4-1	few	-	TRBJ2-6	CASSRSGGSGANVLTF	TGCGCCAGCAGCCGCTCTGGGGGGTCTGGGGCCAACGTCCTGACTTTC
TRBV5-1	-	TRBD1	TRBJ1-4	CASSLASGGRLREKLFF	TGCGCCAGCAGCTTGGCCTCAGGGGGAAGACTACGTGAAAAACTGTTTTTT
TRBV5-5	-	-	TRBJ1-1	CASSLFRGGRTEAFF	TGTGCCAGCAGCTTGTTCCGCGGGGGGCGGACTGAAGCTTTCTTT
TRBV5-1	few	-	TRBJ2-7	CASSKGGYEQYF	TGCGCCAGCAGCAAGGGGGGGTACGAGCAGTACTTC
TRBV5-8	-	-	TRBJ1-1	CASSPDRRTEAFF	TGTGCCAGCAGCCCTGACAGGCGGACTGAAGCTTTCTTT
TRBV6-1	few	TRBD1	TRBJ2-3	CASIVGQGETDTQYF	TGTGCCAGCATCGTAGGACAGGGAGAGACAGATACGCAGTATTTT
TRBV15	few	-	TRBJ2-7	CATSRDYLGGQYF	TGTGCCACCAGCAGAGATTACCTGGGGGGGCAGTACTTC
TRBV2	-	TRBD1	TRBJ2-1	CASSAGQGEIGANEQFF	TGTGCCAGCAGTGCGGGGCAGGGGGAGATTGGGGCTAATGAGCAGTTCTTC
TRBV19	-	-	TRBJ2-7	CASKQGSSYEQYF	TGTGCCAGTAAGCAGGGAAGCTCCTACGAGCAGTACTTC
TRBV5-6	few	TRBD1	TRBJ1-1	CASRRDRGWTEAFF	TGTGCCAGCAGGAGGGACAGGGGGTGGACTGAAGCTTTCTTT
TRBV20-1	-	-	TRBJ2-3	CSASGDTQYF	TGCAGTGCTAGCGGGGATACGCAGTATTTT
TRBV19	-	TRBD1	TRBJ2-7	CASSIVGQGGEQYF	TGTGCCAGTAGTATAGTTGGACAGGGTGGCGAGCAGTACTTC
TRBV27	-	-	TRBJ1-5	CASSYSSNQPQHF	TGTGCCAGCAGTTACAGTAGCAATCAGCCCCAGCATTTT
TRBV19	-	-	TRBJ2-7	CASSPTGIDEQYF	TGTGCCAGTAGCCCAACCGGGATCGACGAGCAGTACTTC
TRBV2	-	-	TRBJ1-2	CASSEALGGDGYTF	TGTGCCAGCAGTGAAGCGCTGGGAGGGGACGGCTACACCTTC
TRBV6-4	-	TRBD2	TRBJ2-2	CASSDSTSGGADTGELFF	TGTGCCAGCAGTGACTCGACTAGCGGGGGGGCCGACACCGGGGAGCTGTTTTTT
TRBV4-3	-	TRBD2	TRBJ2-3	CASSQDKVAGATDTQYF	TGCGCCAGCAGCCAAGATAAAGTAGCGGGAGCGACTGATACGCAGTATTTT
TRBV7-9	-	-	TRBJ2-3	CASSLQGFGATDTQYF	TGTGCCAGCAGCTTACAGGGGTTCGGGGCTACAGATACGCAGTATTTT
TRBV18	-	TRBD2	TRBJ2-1	CASSRLLRESVYNEQFF	TGTGCCAGCTCTAGGTTATTGCGGGAGAGTGTCTACAATGAGCAGTTCTTC
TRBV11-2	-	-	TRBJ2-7	CASSLVKGVSLLLDEQYF	TGTGCCAGCAGCTTAGTCAAGGGGGTTAGCCTCTTATTAGACGAGCAGTACTTC
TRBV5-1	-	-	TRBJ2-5	CASREGGQETQYF	TGCGCCAGCAGAGAGGGGGGGCAAGAGACCCAGTACTTC
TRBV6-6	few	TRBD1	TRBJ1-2	CASSPRTGVSYTF	TGTGCCAGCAGTCCCAGGACAGGGGTTAGCTACACCTTC
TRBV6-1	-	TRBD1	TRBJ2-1	CASSGGRGSYNEQFF	TGTGCCAGCAGTGGAGGCAGGGGGTCCTACAATGAGCAGTTCTTC
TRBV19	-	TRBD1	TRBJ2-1	CASNTGVAYNEQFF	TGTGCCAGTAACACAGGGGTCGCCTACAATGAGCAGTTCTTC
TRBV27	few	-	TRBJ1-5	CASSFGRQNNQPQHF	TGTGCCAGCAGTTTCGGGAGACAGAATAATCAGCCCCAGCATTTT
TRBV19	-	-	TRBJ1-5	CASSNTAFSNQPQHF	TGTGCCAGTAGTAACACCGCCTTTAGCAATCAGCCCCAGCATTTT
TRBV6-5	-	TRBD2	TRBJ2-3	CASKIAGALDTQYF	TGTGCCAGCAAAATAGCGGGAGCTCTAGATACGCAGTATTTT
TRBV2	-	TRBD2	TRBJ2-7	CASSDGGRAKEQYF	TGTGCCAGCAGTGACGGTGGGAGGGCCAAGGAGCAGTACTTC
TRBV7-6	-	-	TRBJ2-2	CASSSPQGRANTGELFF	TGTGCCAGCAGCTCCCCTCAGGGGCGGGCGAACACCGGGGAGCTGTTTTTT
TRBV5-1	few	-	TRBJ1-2	CASSLTLKEGYTF	TGCGCCAGCAGCTTGACTCTAAAAGAGGGCTACACCTTC
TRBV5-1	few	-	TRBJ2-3	CASSLAAGGADTQYF	TGCGCCAGCAGCTTGGCGGCAGGAGGTGCAGATACGCAGTATTTT
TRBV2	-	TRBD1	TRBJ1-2	CASSEYRGDNYGYTF	TGTGCCAGCAGTGAATACAGGGGGGATAACTATGGCTACACCTTC
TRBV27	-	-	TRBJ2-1	CASGTGSNEQFF	TGTGCCAGCGGTACAGGGTCGAATGAGCAGTTCTTC
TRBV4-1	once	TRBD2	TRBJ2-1	CASSQANSGGFRIKEQFF	TGCGCCAGCAGCCAAGCGAATAGCGGGGGTTTTAGGATTAAGGAGCAGTTCTTC
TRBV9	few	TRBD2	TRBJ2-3	CASSVGGLAGDTQYF	TGTGCCAGCAGCGTAGGGGGACTAGCGGGAGATACGCAGTATTTT
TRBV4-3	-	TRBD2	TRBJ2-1	CASSTRLAGIGYNEQFF	TGCGCCAGCTCTACCCGACTAGCGGGAATCGGTTACAATGAGCAGTTCTTC
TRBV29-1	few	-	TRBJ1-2	CSGRGIYGYTF	TGCAGCGGTCGGGGAATTTATGGCTACACCTTC
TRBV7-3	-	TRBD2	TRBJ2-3	CASSPGLAGDTQYF	TGTGCCAGCAGCCCGGGACTAGCAGGAGATACGCAGTATTTT
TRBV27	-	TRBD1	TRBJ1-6	CASSFLSGQADKPFSSYNSPLHF	TGTGCCAGCAGTTTTCTTTCCGGACAGGCTGACAAACCCTTTAGCTCCTATAATTCACCCCTCCACTTT
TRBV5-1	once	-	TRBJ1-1	CASSLVSAGFRSTEAFF	TGCGCCAGCAGCTTGGTCTCCGCAGGGTTTCGGTCCACTGAAGCTTTCTTT
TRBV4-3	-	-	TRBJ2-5	CASSQEGGEIGETQYF	TGCGCCAGCAGTCAAGAAGGCGGGGAGATCGGGGAGACCCAGTACTTC
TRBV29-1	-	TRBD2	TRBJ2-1	CSVDGRDGRASYNEQFF	TGCAGCGTTGACGGGCGTGACGGGAGGGCCTCATACAATGAGCAGTTCTTC
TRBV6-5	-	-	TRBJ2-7	CASSGIGVSYEQYF	TGTGCCAGCAGTGGGATAGGGGTTTCTTACGAGCAGTACTTC
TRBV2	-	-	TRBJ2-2	CARGAGGTGELFF	TGTGCCAGGGGGGCAGGTGGGACCGGGGAGCTGTTTTTT